This T cell receptor beta chain was recovered during a study of blood T cell repertoires in COVID-19. Study summary: The United States, Italy and Spain supplied acute and convalescent COVID-19 samples.

The CDR3 contains 12 residues. The germline V and J ends were trimmed by 5 bases and 2 bases, with 10 bases remaining between them. Germline V gene lookup returns CDR1 GTSNPN and CDR2 SVGIG (reference sequence). As regards this clone: Other DNA sequences of this sample code for an identical CDR3.

Under the authors' procedure: Estimation of nucleated cell counts relied on the amplification of reference gene primers. Only in-frame clones appear in the TCRdb table, and some are missing; sequencing was by immunoSEQ multiplex PCR. That table gives V, J and clone size, and the DNA gave D and trimming. Of some 390,000 clones listed, approximately 90% are singletons. This receptor was identified in a woman aged 40 to 50 with COVID-19, enrolled during active disease. The gene calls are TRBV30 and TRBJ2-7; weak D call: TRBD2 (6 bases). Sequences were obtained from peripheral blood. The CDR3, as DNA: TGTGCCTGGGGAACGGGGGCCTACGAGCAGTACTTC. As protein: CAWGTGAYEQYF.